Listed below are T cell receptor beta chains from one sample, sequenced in a study of metastatic and nonmetastatic thyroid tumors. TCRdb recomputed clones from the PCR reads via MiXCR. The repertoire holds some 20,000 clones, with about 27% as singletons. Sequencing input: tumor tissue. The origin of the receptors is a female donor with papillary thyroid cancer or a benign thyroid nodule (not recorded which). Some clones in this sample may be carry-over from other donors' samples. The CDR3 runs from the conserved cysteine through the conserved F or W. A D gene is named only where the DNA matches it firmly. Size is omitted from some rows. Given values are once, few, many or a class for expanded clones.

V gene	J gene	clone size	CDR3 length	D gene	CDR3 DNA	CDR3 protein
TRBV4-1	TRBJ2-3	-	18	-	TGCGCCAGCAGCCAAGAAAGGGTTGTCAGGGGGGCGTCAGATACGCAGTATTTT	CASSQERVVRGASDTQYF
TRBV6-6	TRBJ2-5	-	15	TRBD2	TGTACAAGCAGTACTCGGACTAGCGGGCAAGAGACCCAGTACTTC	CTSSTRTSGQETQYF
TRBV5-6	TRBJ1-1	-	14	-	TGTGCCAGCAGAATGCCGGACGGCAACACTGAAGCTTTCTTT	CASRMPDGNTEAFF
TRBV7-9	TRBJ1-5	many	14	-	TGTGCCAGCAGCCCGGGAGGTAGCCATCAGCCCCAGCATTTT	CASSPGGSHQPQHF
TRBV28	TRBJ1-1	medium-sized	15	-	TGTGCCAGCAGTTTGGGGGGGAGAATGAACACTGAAGCTTTCTTT	CASSLGGRMNTEAFF
TRBV6-2/TRBV6-3	TRBJ2-7	-	14	TRBD2	TGTGCCAGCAGTTACGGTGCGGGAGGGTACGAGCAGTACTTC	CASSYGAGGYEQYF
TRBV20-1	TRBJ1-2	many	16	TRBD1	TGCAGTGCTAGCGGGACAGGGGCTGGCCGCAACTATGGCTACACCTTC	CSASGTGAGRNYGYTF
TRBV7-6	TRBJ2-7	-	15	-	TGTGCCAGCAGCTTAGATTCCGGGAGCTCCTACGAGCAGTACTTC	CASSLDSGSSYEQYF
TRBV30	TRBJ1-1	many	12	-	TGTGCCTGGATCTTAACGGGTTTACAAGCTTTCTTT	CAWILTGLQAFF
TRBV20-1	TRBJ1-5	-	15	-	TGCAGTGCTAGGGCACAGGGCTCCTTCCATCAGCCCCAGCATTTT	CSARAQGSFHQPQHF
TRBV5-1	TRBJ2-2	-	15	-	TGCGCCAGCAGCACAGGGGACTCCAACACCGGGGAGCTGTTTTTT	CASSTGDSNTGELFF
TRBV28	TRBJ1-5	-	15	-	TGTGCCAGCAGTGAGACCGCGGGATTAAATCAGCCCCAGCATTTT	CASSETAGLNQPQHF
TRBV5-1	TRBJ2-3	-	11	-	TGCGCCAGCAGCTTGTCAGATACGCAGTATTTT	CASSLSDTQYF
TRBV30	TRBJ2-7	-	15	-	TGTGCCTGGAGTACCATGCCGGGACAAACCTACGAGCAGTACTTC	CAWSTMPGQTYEQYF
TRBV6-4	TRBJ1-2	many	9	-	TGTGCCAGCAGTGACCCGGACCCCTTC	CASSDPDPF
TRBV12-3/TRBV12-4	TRBJ2-3	medium-sized	18	TRBD2	TGTGCCAGCAGTAACAGACTAGCGGGAGGAGGGGGCACAGATACGCAGTATTTT	CASSNRLAGGGGTDTQYF
TRBV28	TRBJ1-2	few	13	-	TGTGCCAGCAGTCGCAGGGGTTACTATGGCTACACCTTC	CASSRRGYYGYTF
TRBV7-6	TRBJ2-1	medium-sized	16	-	TGTGCCAGCAGCCCGACAGAATTATCGAATTACAATGAGCAGTTCTTC	CASSPTELSNYNEQFF
TRBV6-1	TRBJ1-5	few	13	TRBD1	TGTGCCAGCAGCGGTACAGGGGGACAGCCCCAGCATTTT	CASSGTGGQPQHF
TRBV11-2	TRBJ2-5	-	14	TRBD2	TGTGCCAGCAGCTTAGTGGCGGGAGGGGAGACCCAGTACTTC	CASSLVAGGETQYF